The sequence of this T cell receptor (beta chain) was determined in a study of blood T cells in healthy people across ages. The authors ran a second PCR of roughly 6 to 12 cycles using a sample-barcoded 5' primer and a J-beta primer mix. TCRdb analysed the 5' RACE reads with MiXCR anew, one entry per CDR3 protein. Of approximately 810,000 distinct CDR3 sequences listed, around 28% were seen once; the top ten hold 15% to 20%. PBMCs were isolated at a quantity of at least 7 million per sample. Total RNA was isolated from each sample in quantities of at least 6 micrograms. The CDR3 is made up of 14 amino acids. Germline-derived CDR1 and CDR2 are DFQATT and SNEGSKA (reference sequence). V dropped 6 bases and J dropped 1 base, with 16 bases sitting between them.

The origin of this receptor is a woman older than 75 in good health. The sequenced sample was blood. This chain connects TRBV20-1 to TRBJ2-7; a weak D match, TRBD2 (6 bases). CDR3 loop: CSAAPGLSSYEQYF. The CDR3 region has the DNA TGCAGTGCAGCCCCGGGACTCTCTTCCTACGAGCAGTACTTC.